This T cell receptor beta chain was sequenced for a study of identical twins. General study points: Out-of-frame alpha sequences shared by twins showed excess low generation probability.

The germline V gene encodes CDR1 MNHEY and CDR2 SVGAGI. The V segment lost 0 bases and the J segment 5 bases; nucleotides outside the gene matches: 6. The CDR3 has 15 residues. This clonotype has at least ten counts. The antigen remains undetermined. TCRdb ran MiXCR on the 5' RACE reads and lists one entry per CDR3 protein. This table has hundreds of thousands of distinct CDR3 sequences, around 20% appearing once. These data were also filed under a second study, of T cells expressing NK-cell markers.

This receptor was obtained from a woman aged 18-29 years in good health. The sample comprised PBMCs. The chain carries TRBV6-5 and TRBJ2-7; TRBD1 agrees at 8 bases. The CDR3 protein is CASSYSTGQGHEQYF. CDR3 bases: TGTGCCAGCAGTTACTCCACAGGACAGGGTCACGAGCAGTACTTC.